One sample yielded the 19 T cell receptor beta chains listed below, sequenced in a study of blood T cell repertoires in COVID-19. The assay was immunoSEQ multiplex PCR, and TCRdb's table has in-frame clones only and misses some. The repertoire holds 200,000 to 300,000 clones, with approximately 85% as singletons. Input material: peripheral blood. These TCRs come from a man in his forties or fifties with COVID-19, enrolled during active disease.

For this clone: The sample has other DNA sequences that encode this CDR3 too. This CDR3 is CASSLGTGNQPQHF. The CDR3 nucleotides read TGTGCCAGCAGCCTGGGGACAGGGAATCAGCCCCAGCATTTT. The genes are TRBV3-1 (or the pseudogene TRBV3-2) and TRBJ1-5; the match to TRBD1 covers 9 bases. The V segment lost 4 bases and the J segment 4 bases; nucleotides outside the gene matches: 2. The CDR3 has 14 residues. Germline values: CDR1 LGHDT, CDR2 YNNKEL (reference sequence).

With regard to this clone: One end of the junction does not line up with germline, which may come from a read error. J is TRBJ2-1 and V is TRBV18; 7 bases match TRBD1. CDR3 length: 14 amino acids. Germline values: CDR1 KGHSH, CDR2 LQKENI. The CDR3 loop reads CASAPGQTYNEQFF. CDR3 bases: TGTGCCAGCGCGCCGGGACAGACCTATAATGAGCAGTTCTTC.

The CDR3 region has the DNA TGTGCCAGCAGCGCCCGAACAACAGTCTATGGCTACACCTTC. Amino acids: CASSARTTVYGYTF. This chain connects TRBV9 to TRBJ1-2; D remains unclear. CDR1 and CDR2 from the germline V gene are SGDLS and YYNGEE. V gave up 3 bases and J gave up 4 bases, with 13 bases separating them. The CDR3 has 14 amino acids.

CDR3 sequence (DNA): TGTGCCAGCAGGTCAACAGGGGGCGACTATGGCTACACCTTC. Its protein product is CASRSTGGDYGYTF. The chain recombines TRBV27 with TRBJ1-2, with 9 bases aligning to TRBD1. CDR1 is MNHEY, CDR2 SMNVEV, per germline (reference sequence). V was clipped by 6 bases and J by 3 bases; unmatched bases: 5. This CDR3 is 14 amino acids long.

This chain links TRBV6-5 with TRBJ2-1; perhaps TRBD2 as D (6 bases). V lost 6 bases and J 4 bases, leaving 13 bases between the germline ends. Germline-derived CDR1 and CDR2 are MNHEY and SVGAGI. CDR3 length: 14 amino acids. DNA of the CDR3: TGTGCCAGCAGGGCCGGGGGTTTTTACAATGAGCAGTTCTTC. Translation gives CASRAGGFYNEQFF.

This chain joins TRBV10-3 and TRBJ2-5, with 7 positions matching TRBD2. The CDR3 is made up of 16 amino acids. CDR1 is ENHRY, CDR2 SYGVKD, per germline. V lost 0 bases and J lost 7; bases outside the gene matches: 11. CDR3 coding DNA: TGTGCCATCAGTGAGTCGATTGGGGGAGGGACGAGGACCCAGTACTTC. This gives the protein CAISESIGGGTRTQYF.

This clone was seen more than once but under ten times. This CDR3 is also generated by other DNA sequences in the sample. The genes are TRBV9 and TRBJ1-4; 9 nucleotides line up with TRBD1. Trimming took 4 bases from V and 8 from J; bases not matched to a gene: 6. CDR3 length: 14 amino acids. The germline V gene encodes CDR1 SGDLS and CDR2 YYNGEE. CDR3: CASSPRTGEEKLFF. CDR3 DNA: TGTGCCAGCAGCCCGAGGACAGGGGAAGAAAAACTGTTTTTT.

The chain combines TRBV4-1 with TRBJ1-2; D is possibly TRBD1 (5 bases). The CDR3 runs to 16 residues. From germline, CDR1 is MGHRA and CDR2 YSYEKL. V shed 0 bases and J shed 4 bases, with 15 bases lying between them. CDR3 nucleotides: TGCGCCAGCAGCCAAGATATTAGGGAGGGGATCTATGGCTACACCTTC. It encodes CASSQDIREGIYGYTF.

This clone was detected only once. V and J are TRBV30 and TRBJ2-7; a possible D gene is TRBD1 (5 bases). Trimming pared 0 bases from V and 4 bases from J, leaving 13 bases between. The germline V gene encodes CDR1 GTSNPN and CDR2 SVGIG (reference sequence). The CDR3 sequence is 14 residues long. CDR3 protein: CAWSVSDSLYEQYF. Here the CDR3 DNA reads TGTGCCTGGAGTGTAAGCGACAGTCTATACGAGCAGTACTTC.

This chain connects TRBV19 to TRBJ2-5; 10 bases are a match to TRBD2. The CDR3 runs 17 residues. Unmatched junction bases numbered 16, after V lost 4 bases and J lost 8 bases. Germline-derived CDR1 and CDR2 are LNHDA and SQIVND (reference sequence). For the CDR3, the DNA is TGTGCCAGTAGTACTCGGGACAAACGAGGACTAGCGGACACCCAGTACTTC. Its protein product is CASSTRDKRGLADTQYF.

The chain employs TRBV2 and TRBJ1-1; 7 bases line up with TRBD1. The germline V gene has CDR1 SNHLY and CDR2 FYNNEI. V was clipped by 7 bases and J by 0 bases; unmatched bases: 5. CDR3 length: 14 residues. The CDR3 is CASTLGQLNTEAFF. DNA of the CDR3: TGTGCCAGCACCTTGGGACAGCTGAACACTGAAGCTTTCTTT.

A note on this clone: The sample contains more than one DNA sequence encoding this CDR3. V is TRBV15 and J is TRBJ1-4, with a tentative D call TRBD1 (5 bases). CDR1 is LNHNV, CDR2 YYDKDF, per germline (reference sequence). This CDR3 is built from 14 residues. Trimming shortened V by 0 bases and J by 5 bases, and 7 bases separated the two germline ends. The CDR3 sequence is CATSRDRVNEKLFF. CDR3 sequence (DNA): TGTGCCACCAGCAGAGACAGGGTGAATGAAAAACTGTTTTTT.

The J gene is TRBJ1-6, the V gene TRBV25-1, with TRBD1 matching 7 bases. Germline trimming cut 2 bases from V and 5 bases from J; bases unmatched to any gene: 3. Germline V lookup: CDR1 MGHDK, CDR2 SYGVNS. The CDR3 has 15 residues. CDR3 coding DNA: TGTGCCAGCAGTGAAGGGACAGTTAATAATTCACCCCTCCACTTT. Protein: CASSEGTVNNSPLHF.

V usage is TRBV10-3 and J usage is TRBJ1-1, with D possibly being TRBD1 (5 bases). Germline V gene lookup returns CDR1 ENHRY and CDR2 SYGVKD. The CDR3 covers 14 residues. With 3 bases removed from V and 6 bases from J, the gap between germline ends came to 14 bases. The CDR3 loop reads CAISEQASRAEAFF. CDR3 coding DNA: TGTGCCATCAGTGAACAGGCGTCGAGAGCTGAAGCTTTCTTT.

This chain uses TRBV15 with TRBJ2-1; 7 bases are a match to TRBD2. V shed 2 bases, J shed 4 bases, and the junction held 5 bases outside the gene matches. The CDR3 loop spans 15 amino acids. CDR1 and CDR2 from the germline V gene are LNHNV and YYDKDF (reference sequence). The CDR3 DNA follows: TGTGCCACCAGCAGAAATTCGGGGGGTTACAATGAGCAGTTCTTC. It specifies CATSRNSGGYNEQFF.

V and J are TRBV5-1 and TRBJ1-4; D possibly corresponds to TRBD1 (5 bases). Germline CDR1 and CDR2: SGHRS and YFSETQ. CDR3 length: 13 amino acids. The V end lost 0 bases, the J end lost 5 bases, and 5 bases lay between the germline ends. CDR3: CASSLEGNEKLFF. CDR3 in DNA: TGCGCCAGCAGCTTGGAGGGGAATGAAAAACTGTTTTTT.

This sequence joins TRBV7-2 and TRBJ2-7, with 7 bases lining up with TRBD2. The CDR3 sequence is 15 residues long. Germline V lookup: CDR1 SGHTA, CDR2 FQGNSA. With V trimmed by 2 bases and J by 0 bases, 4 bases remained unmatched. CDR3 in DNA: TGTGCCAGCAGCTTATTGGGGGGGGACTCCTACGAGCAGTACTTC. Amino acid sequence: CASSLLGGDSYEQYF.

This chain joins TRBV28 and TRBJ2-5; a possible D gene is TRBD2 (5 bases). Germline-derived CDR1 and CDR2 are MDHEN and SYDVKM. The length of the CDR3 is 13 residues. Trimming removed 3 bases from V and 7 bases from J, with 12 bases in between. CDR3 nucleotides: TGTGCCAGCAGTTTGGAAAGCCGGGGGACCCAGTACTTC. Amino acid sequence: CASSLESRGTQYF.

This chain joins TRBV5-1 and TRBJ2-5, with 9 nucleotides matching TRBD2. The germline V gene encodes CDR1 SGHRS and CDR2 YFSETQ. V lost 0 bases to trimming and J lost 3 bases; unmatched junction nucleotides: 6. This CDR3 region has 16 residues. In nucleotides, the CDR3 is TGCGCCAGCAGCTTGGGGCTAGCGGGATATAAAGAGACCCAGTACTTC. Translating gives CASSLGLAGYKETQYF.